The clone carrying this T cell receptor (beta chain) occurred many times. The sample originates from a study of neurological immune-mediated disorders. A single record per CDR3 protein comes from TCRdb applying MiXCR to the 5' RACE reads. The sample yields around 130,000 distinct CDR3 sequences, 3% to 3.5% seen once. The source of this sequence is a woman under 40 with multiple sclerosis. Sequencing was performed on PBMCs.

The CDR3 protein is CASAGLGGGMEQYF. Here the CDR3 DNA reads TGTGCCTCCGCCGGGTTAGGGGGGGGAATGGAGCAGTACTTC. The rearrangement links TRBV15 to TRBJ2-7, with D possibly being TRBD2 (7 bases). Between the trimmed V and J ends, which lost 11 bases and 7 bases, there was a span of 24 bases. Germline V gene sequence: CDR1 LNHNV, CDR2 YYDKDF (reference sequence). CDR3 size: 14 residues.